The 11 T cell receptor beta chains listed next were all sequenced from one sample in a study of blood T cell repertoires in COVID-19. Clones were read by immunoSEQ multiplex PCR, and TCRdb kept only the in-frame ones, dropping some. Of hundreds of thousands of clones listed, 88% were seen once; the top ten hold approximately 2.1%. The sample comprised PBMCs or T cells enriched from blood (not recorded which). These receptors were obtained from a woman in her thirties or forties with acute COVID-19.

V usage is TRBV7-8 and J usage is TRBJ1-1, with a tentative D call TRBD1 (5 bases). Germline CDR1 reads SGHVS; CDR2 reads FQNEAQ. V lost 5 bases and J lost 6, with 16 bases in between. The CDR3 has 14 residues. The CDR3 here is CASSDTRGGAEAFF. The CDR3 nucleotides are TGTGCCAGCAGCGATACTCGGGGGGGGGCTGAAGCTTTCTTT.

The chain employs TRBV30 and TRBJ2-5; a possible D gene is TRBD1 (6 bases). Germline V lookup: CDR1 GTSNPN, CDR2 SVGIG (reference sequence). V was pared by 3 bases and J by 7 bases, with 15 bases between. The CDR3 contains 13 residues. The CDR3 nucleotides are TGTGCCTGGAGCGTACTCCAAGGGGGGACCCAGTACTTC. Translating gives CAWSVLQGGTQYF.

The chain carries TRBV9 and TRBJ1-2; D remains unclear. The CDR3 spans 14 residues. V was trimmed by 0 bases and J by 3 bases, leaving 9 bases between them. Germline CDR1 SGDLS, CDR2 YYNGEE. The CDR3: CASSVGGYYYGYTF. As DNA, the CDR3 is TGTGCCAGCAGCGTAGGAGGGTACTACTATGGCTACACCTTC.

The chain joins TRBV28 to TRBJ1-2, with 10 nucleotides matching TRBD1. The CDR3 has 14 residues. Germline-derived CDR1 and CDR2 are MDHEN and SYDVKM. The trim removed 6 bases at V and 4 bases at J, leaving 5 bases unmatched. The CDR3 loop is CASSPGTGVYGYTF. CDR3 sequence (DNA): TGTGCCAGCAGCCCCGGGACAGGGGTCTATGGCTACACCTTC.

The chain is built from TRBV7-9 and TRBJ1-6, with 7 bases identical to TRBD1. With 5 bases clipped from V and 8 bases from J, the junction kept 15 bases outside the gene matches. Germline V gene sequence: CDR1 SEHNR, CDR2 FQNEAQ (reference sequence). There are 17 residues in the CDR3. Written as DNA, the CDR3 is TGTGCCAGCAGCCCGTGGGGTAGTAAGGGGGCAGATTCACCCCTCCACTTT. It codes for CASSPWGSKGADSPLHF.

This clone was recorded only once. CDR3 sequence: CATSRDRSRIEPQHF. Written as DNA, the CDR3 is TGTGCCACCAGCAGAGATCGGTCTCGTATCGAGCCCCAGCATTTT. V usage is TRBV15 and J usage is TRBJ1-5, with no clear D. CDR1 LNHNV and CDR2 YYDKDF come from the germline V gene (reference sequence). V dropped 0 bases and J dropped 8 bases, with 14 bases sitting between them. CDR3 length equals 15 residues.

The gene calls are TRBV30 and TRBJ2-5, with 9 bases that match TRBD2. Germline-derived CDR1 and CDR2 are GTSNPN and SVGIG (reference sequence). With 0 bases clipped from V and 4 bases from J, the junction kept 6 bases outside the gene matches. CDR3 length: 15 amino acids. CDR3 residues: CAWSVQGLAAETQYF. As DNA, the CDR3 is TGTGCCTGGAGTGTACAGGGACTAGCAGCAGAGACCCAGTACTTC.

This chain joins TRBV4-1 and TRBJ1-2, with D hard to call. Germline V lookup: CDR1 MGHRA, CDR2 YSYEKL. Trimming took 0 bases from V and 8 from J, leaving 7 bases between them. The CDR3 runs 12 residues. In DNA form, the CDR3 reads TGCGCCAGCAGCCAAGAGGGCCGGGGCTACACCTTC. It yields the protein CASSQEGRGYTF.

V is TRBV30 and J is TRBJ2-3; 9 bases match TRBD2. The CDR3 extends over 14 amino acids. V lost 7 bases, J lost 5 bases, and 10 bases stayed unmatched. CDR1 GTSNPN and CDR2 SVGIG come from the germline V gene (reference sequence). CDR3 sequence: CAFQTSGLIDTQYF. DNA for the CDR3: TGTGCCTTCCAGACTAGCGGTTTAATAGATACGCAGTATTTT.

Here the CDR3 reads CASSPLILAGAGETQYF. CDR3 coding DNA: TGTGCCAGCAGCCCGCTTATTCTAGCGGGGGCCGGGGAGACCCAGTACTTC. This chain connects TRBV11-2 to TRBJ2-5, with 10 bases that match TRBD2. The CDR3 covers 17 residues. Germline V lookup: CDR1 SGHAT, CDR2 FQNNGV. V gave up 5 bases and J gave up 5 bases; unmatched junction bases: 14.

The CDR3, as DNA: TGTGCCACCAGACAGGGGGCGACCCCGGCACCCCTCCACTTT. This codes for CATRQGATPAPLHF. This sequence joins TRBV7-9 and TRBJ1-6; TRBD1 agrees at 10 bases. The germline V gene has CDR1 SEHNR and CDR2 FQNEAQ (reference sequence). The ends lost 10 bases at V and 11 bases at J; junction bases unmatched: 11. The CDR3 extends over 14 amino acids.